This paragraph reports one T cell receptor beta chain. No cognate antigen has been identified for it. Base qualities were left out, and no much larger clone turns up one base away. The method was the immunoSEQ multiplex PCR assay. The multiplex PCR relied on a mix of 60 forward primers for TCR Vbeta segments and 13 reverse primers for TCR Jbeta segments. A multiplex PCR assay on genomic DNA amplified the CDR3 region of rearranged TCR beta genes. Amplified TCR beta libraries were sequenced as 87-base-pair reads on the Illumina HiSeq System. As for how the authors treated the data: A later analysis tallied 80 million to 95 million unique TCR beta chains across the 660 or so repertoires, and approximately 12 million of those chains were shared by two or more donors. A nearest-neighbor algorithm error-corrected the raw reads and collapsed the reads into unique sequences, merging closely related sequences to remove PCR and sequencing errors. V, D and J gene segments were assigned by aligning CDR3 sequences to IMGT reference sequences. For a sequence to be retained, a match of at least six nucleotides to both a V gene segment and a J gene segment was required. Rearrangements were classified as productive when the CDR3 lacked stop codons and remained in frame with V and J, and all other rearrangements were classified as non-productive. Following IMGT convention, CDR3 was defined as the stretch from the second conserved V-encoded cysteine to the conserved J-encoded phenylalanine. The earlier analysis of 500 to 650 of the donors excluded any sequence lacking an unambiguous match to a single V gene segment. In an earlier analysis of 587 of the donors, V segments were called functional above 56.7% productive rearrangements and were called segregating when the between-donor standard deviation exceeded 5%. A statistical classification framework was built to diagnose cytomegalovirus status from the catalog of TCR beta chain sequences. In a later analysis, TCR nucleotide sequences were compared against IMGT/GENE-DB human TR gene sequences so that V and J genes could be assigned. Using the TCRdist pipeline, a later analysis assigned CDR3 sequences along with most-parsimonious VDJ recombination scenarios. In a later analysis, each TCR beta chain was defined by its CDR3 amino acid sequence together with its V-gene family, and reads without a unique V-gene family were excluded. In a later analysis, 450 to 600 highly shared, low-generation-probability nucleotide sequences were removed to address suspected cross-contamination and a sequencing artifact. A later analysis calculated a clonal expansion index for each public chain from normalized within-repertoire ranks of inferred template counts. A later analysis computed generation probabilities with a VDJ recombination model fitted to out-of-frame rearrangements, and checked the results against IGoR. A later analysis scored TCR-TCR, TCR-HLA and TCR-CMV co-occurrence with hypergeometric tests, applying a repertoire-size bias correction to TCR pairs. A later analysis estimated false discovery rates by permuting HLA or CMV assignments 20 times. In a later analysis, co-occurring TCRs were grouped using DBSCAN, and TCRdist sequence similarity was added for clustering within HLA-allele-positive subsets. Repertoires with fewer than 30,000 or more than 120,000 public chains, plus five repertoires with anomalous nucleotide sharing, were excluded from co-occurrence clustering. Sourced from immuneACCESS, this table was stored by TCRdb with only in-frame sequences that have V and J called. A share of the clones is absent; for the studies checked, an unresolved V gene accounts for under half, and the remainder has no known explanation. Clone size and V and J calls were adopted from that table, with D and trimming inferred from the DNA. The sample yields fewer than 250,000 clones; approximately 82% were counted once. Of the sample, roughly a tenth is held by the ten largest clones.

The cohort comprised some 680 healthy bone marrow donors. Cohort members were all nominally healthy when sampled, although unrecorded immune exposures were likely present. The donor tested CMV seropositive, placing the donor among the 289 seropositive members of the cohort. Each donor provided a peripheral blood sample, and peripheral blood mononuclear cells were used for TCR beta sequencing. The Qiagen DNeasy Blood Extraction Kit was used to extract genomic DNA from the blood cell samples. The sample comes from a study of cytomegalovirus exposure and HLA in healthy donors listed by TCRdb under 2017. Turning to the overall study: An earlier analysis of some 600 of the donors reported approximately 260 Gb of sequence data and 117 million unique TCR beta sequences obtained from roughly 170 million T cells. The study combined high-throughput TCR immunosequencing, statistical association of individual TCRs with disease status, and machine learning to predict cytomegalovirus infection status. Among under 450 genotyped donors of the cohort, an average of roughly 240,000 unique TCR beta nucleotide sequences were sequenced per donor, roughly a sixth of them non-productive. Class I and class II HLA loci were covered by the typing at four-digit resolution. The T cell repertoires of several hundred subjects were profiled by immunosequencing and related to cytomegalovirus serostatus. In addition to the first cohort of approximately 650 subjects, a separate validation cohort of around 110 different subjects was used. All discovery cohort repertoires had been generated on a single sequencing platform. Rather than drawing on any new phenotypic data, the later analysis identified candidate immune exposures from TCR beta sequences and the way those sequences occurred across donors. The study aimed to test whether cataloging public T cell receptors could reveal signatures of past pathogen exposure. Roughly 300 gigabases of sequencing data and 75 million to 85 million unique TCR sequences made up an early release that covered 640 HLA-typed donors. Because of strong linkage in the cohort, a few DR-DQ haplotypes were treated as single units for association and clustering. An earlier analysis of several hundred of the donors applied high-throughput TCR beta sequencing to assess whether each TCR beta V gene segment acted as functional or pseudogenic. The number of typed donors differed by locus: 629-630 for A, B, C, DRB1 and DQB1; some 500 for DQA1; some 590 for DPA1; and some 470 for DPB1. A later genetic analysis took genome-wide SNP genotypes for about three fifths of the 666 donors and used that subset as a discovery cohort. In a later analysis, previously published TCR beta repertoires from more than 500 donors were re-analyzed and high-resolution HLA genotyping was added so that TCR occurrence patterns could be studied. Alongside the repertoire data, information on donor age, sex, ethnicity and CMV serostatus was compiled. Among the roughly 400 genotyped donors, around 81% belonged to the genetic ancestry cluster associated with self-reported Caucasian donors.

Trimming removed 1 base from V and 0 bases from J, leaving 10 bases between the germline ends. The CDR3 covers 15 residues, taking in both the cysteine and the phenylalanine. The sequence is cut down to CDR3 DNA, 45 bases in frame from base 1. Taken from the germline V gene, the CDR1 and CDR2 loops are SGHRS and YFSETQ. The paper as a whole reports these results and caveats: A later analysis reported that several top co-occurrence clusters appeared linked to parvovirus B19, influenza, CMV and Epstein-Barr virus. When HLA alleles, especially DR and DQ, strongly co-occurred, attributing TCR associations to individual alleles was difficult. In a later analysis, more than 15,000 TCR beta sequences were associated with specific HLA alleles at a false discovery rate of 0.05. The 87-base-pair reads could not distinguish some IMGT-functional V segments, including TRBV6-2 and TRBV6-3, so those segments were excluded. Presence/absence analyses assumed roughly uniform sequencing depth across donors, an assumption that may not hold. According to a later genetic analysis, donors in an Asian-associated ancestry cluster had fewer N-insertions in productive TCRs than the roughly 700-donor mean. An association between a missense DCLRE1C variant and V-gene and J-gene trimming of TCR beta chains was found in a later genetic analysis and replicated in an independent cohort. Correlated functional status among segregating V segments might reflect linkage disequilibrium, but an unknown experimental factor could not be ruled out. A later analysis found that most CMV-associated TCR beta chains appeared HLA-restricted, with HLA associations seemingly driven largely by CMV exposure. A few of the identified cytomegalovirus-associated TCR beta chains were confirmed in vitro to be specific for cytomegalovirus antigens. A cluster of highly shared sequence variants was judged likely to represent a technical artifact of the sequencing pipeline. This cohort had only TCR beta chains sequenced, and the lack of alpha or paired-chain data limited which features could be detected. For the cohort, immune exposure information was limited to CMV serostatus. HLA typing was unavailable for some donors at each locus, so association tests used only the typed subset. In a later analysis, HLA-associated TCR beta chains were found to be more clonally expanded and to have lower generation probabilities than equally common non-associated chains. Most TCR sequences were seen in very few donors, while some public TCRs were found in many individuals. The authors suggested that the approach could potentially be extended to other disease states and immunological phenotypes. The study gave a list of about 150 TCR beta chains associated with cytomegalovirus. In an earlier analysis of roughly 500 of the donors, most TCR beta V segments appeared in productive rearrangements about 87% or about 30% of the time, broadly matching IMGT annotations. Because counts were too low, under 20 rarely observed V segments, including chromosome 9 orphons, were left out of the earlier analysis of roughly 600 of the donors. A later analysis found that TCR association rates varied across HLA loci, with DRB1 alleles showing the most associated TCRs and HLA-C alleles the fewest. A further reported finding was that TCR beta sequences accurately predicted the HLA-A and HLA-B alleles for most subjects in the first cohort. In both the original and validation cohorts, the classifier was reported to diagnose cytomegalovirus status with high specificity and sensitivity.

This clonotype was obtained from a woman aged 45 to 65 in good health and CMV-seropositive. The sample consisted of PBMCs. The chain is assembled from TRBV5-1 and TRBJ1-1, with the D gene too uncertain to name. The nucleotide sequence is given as TGCGCCAGCAGCTTGAGTGGGCGCGTGAACACTGAAGCTTTCTTT. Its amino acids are CASSLSGRVNTEAFF.